This TCR beta chain was documented in a study of blood T cell repertoires in COVID-19 (TCRdb year 2020). With respect to the entire study: Collaborator samples came from the United States, Italy and Spain and covered acute and convalescent phases of COVID-19. The material from the prospective study consisted of cDNA or gDNA derived from T cells, B-cell-depleted T cells, or PBMCs. The dataset comprised deeply sampled blood TCRbeta repertoires from subjects exposed to, actively infected with, or recovered from COVID-19. The repertoires were released in a freely available public database intended as a resource for research on the immune response to SARS-CoV-2. Samples were obtained from the ongoing ImmuneRACE study (first 160 participants) and from approximately 1,200 subjects provided by 6 global collaborators. A de-identified subject ID, COVID-19 status, age in years and sex were almost always included in the sample metadata. Where available, HLA class I and class II types were obtained from metadata supplied by the sample provider rather than from assay-based typing. The investigation overall reported the following: How much clinical and demographic metadata was included differed by source and by participant, and the metadata was provided uncurated.

In the prospective study, participants were about 18 to 89 years old, resided in under 30 geographic areas of the United States, and were enrolled through a virtual design. To assign participants to cohorts, the prospective study relied on clinical history that participants themselves reported in a screening survey and a study questionnaire. ImmuneRACE Cohort 3 recovered participants were defined by two consecutive negative NP/OP PCR tests, healthcare professional clearance, or symptom resolution. In the prospective study, mobile phlebotomists collected whole blood, serum and a nasopharyngeal or oropharyngeal swab from each participant. Over a roughly two-month period, participants in the prospective study had the option of providing additional blood draws and questionnaires. Prospective study blood samples were shipped either frozen or at room temperature before DNA extraction. With regard to this clone: Its target antigen remains unknown. No quality values exist for individual bases; no much larger clone is one base distant.

TCRbeta CDR3 regions were amplified from genomic DNA by means of the immunoSEQ Assay, a bias-controlled multiplex PCR. The source study handled its data this way. Within the assay, amplification of reference gene primers was used to estimate how many nucleated cells each sample contained. To quantify the absolute abundance of each unique TCRbeta CDR3 rearrangement, sequence reads were collapsed and filtered. For each sample, productive Simpson clonality was calculated by taking the square root of Simpson's diversity index across productive rearrangements. The clones in this table, taken by TCRdb from immuneACCESS, are in-frame only. Not every clone is retained; where verified, under half of the shortfall comes from an unresolved V gene, and the cause of the rest is unknown. The V and J calls and clone size were taken over from that table, and D and trimming were inferred from the DNA. The sample table records 200,000 to 250,000 clones; approximately 84% of these occur just once. The ten largest clonotypes hold about 15% of the sample.

The CDR3 spans 11 residues, from the cysteine through the phenylalanine. The sequence is cut down to CDR3 DNA, 33 bases in frame from base 1. According to the germline V gene, CDR1 reads MDHEN and CDR2 reads SYDVKM. Trimming takes 6 bases from V and 4 bases from J, and the germline ends sit 5 bases apart. The V and J genes are TRBV28 and TRBJ2-3, with the D segment identity uncertain. The specimen sequenced was PBMCs or T cells enriched from blood (not recorded which). This receptor was taken from a middle-aged man who had recovered from COVID-19. This receptor has the CDR3 CASRIADTQYF. The sequenced DNA is TGTGCCAGCAGAATAGCAGATACGCAGTATTTT.